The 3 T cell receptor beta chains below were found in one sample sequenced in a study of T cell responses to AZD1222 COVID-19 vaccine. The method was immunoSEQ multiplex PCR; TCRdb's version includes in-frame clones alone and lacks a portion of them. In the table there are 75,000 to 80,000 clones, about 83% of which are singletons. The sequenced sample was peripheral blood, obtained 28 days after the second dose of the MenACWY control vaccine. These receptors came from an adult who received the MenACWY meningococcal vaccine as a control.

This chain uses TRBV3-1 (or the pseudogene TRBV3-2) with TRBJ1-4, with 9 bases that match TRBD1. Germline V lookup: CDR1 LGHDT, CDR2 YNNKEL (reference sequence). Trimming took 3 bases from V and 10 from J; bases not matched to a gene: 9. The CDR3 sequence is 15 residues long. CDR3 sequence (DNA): TGTGCCAGCAGCCACTCCGGGACAGGGTTCCGAAAACTGTTTTTT. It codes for CASSHSGTGFRKLFF.

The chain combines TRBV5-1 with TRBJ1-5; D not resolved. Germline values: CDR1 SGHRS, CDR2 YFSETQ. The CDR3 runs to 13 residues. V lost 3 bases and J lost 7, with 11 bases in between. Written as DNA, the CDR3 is TGCGCCAGCAGCTGGGATGTAGGACAGCCCCAGCATTTT. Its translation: CASSWDVGQPQHF.

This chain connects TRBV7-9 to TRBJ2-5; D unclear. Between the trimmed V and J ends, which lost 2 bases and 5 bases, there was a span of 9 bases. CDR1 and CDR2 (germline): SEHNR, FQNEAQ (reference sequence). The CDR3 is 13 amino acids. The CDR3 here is CASSLSFPETQYF. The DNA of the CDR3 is TGTGCCAGCAGCTTATCGTTCCCGGAGACCCAGTACTTC.